One sample yielded the 23 T cell receptor beta chains listed below, sequenced in a study of CD8+ T cells in alopecia areata. This sample's treatment: oral pan-JAK inhibitor, 5-10 mg twice daily. RNA extraction was followed by reverse transcription into cDNA, which acted as the sequencing template. The table came from immunoSEQ multiplex PCR; TCRdb's copy has only in-frame clones and leaves some out. This table has a few hundred thousand clones, around two fifths appearing once. Sample: CD4+ T cells sorted from blood, taken at approximately week 30, from a patient treated with tofacitinib. The receptor source for this set is a human donor with alopecia areata.

This clone was counted once. The chain recombines TRBV5-1 with TRBJ1-1, with D possibly TRBD1 on 5 matching bases. V was clipped by 4 bases and J by 2 bases, with 9 bases between them. This CDR3 is built from 13 residues. Germline lookup yields CDR1 SGHRS and CDR2 YFSETQ. CDR3 amino acids: CASSGTDNTEAFF. CDR3 coding DNA: TGCGCCAGCAGCGGGACGGATAACACTGAAGCTTTCTTT.

This chain links TRBV11-2 with TRBJ2-7, with TRBD1 matching over 8 bases. Unmatched junction bases numbered 12, after V lost 5 bases and J lost 3 bases. CDR3 length: 16 amino acids. The germline V gene has CDR1 SGHAT and CDR2 FQNNGV. CDR3 in DNA: TGTGCCAGCAGCCCCCTGTGGACAGGGAAGGTCTACGAGCAGTACTTC. Its translation: CASSPLWTGKVYEQYF.

This clone was seen a handful of times. This rearrangement joins TRBV18 to TRBJ2-2; TRBD1 matches 8 bases. CDR1 and CDR2 from the germline V gene are KGHSH and LQKENI. The length of the CDR3 is 15 residues. The trim removed 6 bases at V and 6 bases at J, leaving 9 bases unmatched. The CDR3 nucleotides read TGTGCCAGCTCGGAGACAGGGGAGCAGGCCGGGGAGCTGTTTTTT. This codes for CASSETGEQAGELFF.

In this sample, this clone turned up once. In the same sample, other DNA sequences code for this CDR3. The genes are TRBV6-5 and TRBJ1-2, with D maybe TRBD1 (5 bases). V lost 4 bases and J lost 8, with 8 bases in between. From germline, CDR1 is MNHEY and CDR2 SVGAGI. CDR3 length equals 11 residues. CDR3 residues: CASSSGVGYTF. The DNA for the CDR3 is TGTGCCAGCAGTTCGGGGGTAGGCTACACCTTC.

The rearrangement joins TRBV6-1 to TRBJ2-7, with 8 bases identical to TRBD2. CDR1 and CDR2 (germline): MNHNS, SASEGT. V was pared by 5 bases and J by 6 bases, with 6 bases of the junction left unmatched. The CDR3 length is 13 residues. The CDR3 sequence is CASSTQRGGEQYF. The CDR3 bases are TGTGCCAGCAGTACACAACGGGGGGGCGAGCAGTACTTC.

This clone came up a few times. CDR3 in amino acids: CAWSTSNTGELFF. DNA of the CDR3: TGTGCCTGGAGCACTAGTAACACCGGGGAGCTGTTTTTT. The chain employs TRBV30 and TRBJ2-2, with a possible D match to TRBD2 (5 bases). Germline V gives CDR1 GTSNPN, CDR2 SVGIG (reference sequence). Between the trimmed V and J ends, which lost 3 bases and 2 bases, there was a span of 7 bases. The CDR3 length is 13 residues.

The chain recombines TRBV30 with TRBJ2-1; D unresolved. V lost 4 bases, J lost 4 bases, and 8 bases lay in between. Germline CDR1 GTSNPN, CDR2 SVGIG (reference sequence). This CDR3 has 12 amino acids. CDR3 in amino acids: CAWNRQYNEQFF. The CDR3 nucleotides are TGTGCCTGGAATCGGCAATACAATGAGCAGTTCTTC. The whole variable domain, filled in from reference TRBV30 and TRBJ2-1, reads SQTIHQWPATLVQPVGSPLSLECTVEGTSNPNLYWYRQAAGRGLQLLFYSVGIGQISSEVPQNLSASRPQDRQFILSSKKLLLSDSGFYLCAWNRQYNEQFFGPGTRLTVL.

The chain has TRBV30 and TRBJ1-2; a weak D match, TRBD1 (6 bases). Trimming removed 5 bases at V and 2 bases at J, with 15 bases between. This CDR3 is 14 amino acids long. Germline V CDR1 and CDR2: GTSNPN, SVGIG (reference sequence). In DNA, the CDR3 is TGTGCCTGGTTCCTAACAGGGATCAACTATGGCTACACCTTC. It specifies CAWFLTGINYGYTF.

V usage is TRBV30 and J usage is TRBJ1-1; D not certain. The germline V gene has CDR1 GTSNPN and CDR2 SVGIG (reference sequence). The CDR3 runs to 13 residues. Trimming cost V 0 bases and J 6 bases, with 11 bases left between them. In DNA form, the CDR3 reads TGTGCCTGGAGTGTAAAGGGTTACCCTGAAGCTTTCTTT. This gives the protein CAWSVKGYPEAFF.

The rearrangement links TRBV20-1 to TRBJ1-2; D unresolved. In germline, CDR1 is DFQATT, CDR2 SNEGSKA (reference sequence). The CDR3 runs to 11 residues. CDR3 sequence: CSEAGPDGYTF. The CDR3 DNA reads as TGCAGCGAAGCCGGGCCCGATGGCTACACCTTC.

This clone was recorded a few times. The chain employs TRBV29-1 and TRBJ2-7; D may be TRBD1 (6 bases). V dropped 7 bases and J dropped 5 bases, with 15 bases sitting between them. The germline gives CDR1 SQVTM, CDR2 ANQGSEA. There are 12 residues in the CDR3. CDR3 nucleotides: TGCAGCGGGCAAACAGGGAACAACGAGCAGTACTTC. It encodes CSGQTGNNEQYF.

This clone was detected a few times. The rearrangement links TRBV10-3 to TRBJ1-5, with 10 positions matching TRBD1. Germline-derived CDR1 and CDR2 are ENHRY and SYGVKD. The CDR3 sequence is 16 residues long. With V trimmed by 4 bases and J by 3 bases, 6 bases remained unmatched. The CDR3 DNA reads as TGTGCCATCAGTGCCGGGACAGGGGTTGCCAATCAGCCCCAGCATTTT. Protein sequence: CAISAGTGVANQPQHF.

This clone showed up just a few times. The gene calls are TRBV6-5 and TRBJ2-7; 12 bases line up with TRBD2. Germline V lookup: CDR1 MNHEY, CDR2 SVGAGI. The length of the CDR3 is 15 residues. J was trimmed by 0 bases and V by 6 bases; bases with no gene match: 3. In DNA, the CDR3 is TGTGCCAGCAGCTCGGGACTAGCGGGCTCCTACGAGCAGTACTTC. This translates into CASSSGLAGSYEQYF.

This clone was observed a few times. The rearrangement joins TRBV19 to TRBJ1-2; TRBD1 might be the D (5 bases). The CDR3 totals 13 residues. V was shortened by 9 bases and J by 6 bases, with 17 bases between the two germline ends. In germline, CDR1 is LNHDA, CDR2 SQIVND (reference sequence). The CDR3 nucleotides read TGTGCCAGAAATCAAAATAGAGGGGATGGCTACACCTTC. Protein: CARNQNRGDGYTF. Full variable domain (outside the CDR3, taken from reference TRBV19 and TRBJ1-2): DGGITQSPKYLFRKEGQNVTLSCEQNLNHDAMYWYRQDPGQGLRLIYYSQIVNDFQKGDIAEGYSVSREKKESFPLTVTSAQKNPTAFYLCARNQNRGDGYTFGSGTRLTVV.

This clone was detected a few times. This chain links TRBV29-1 with TRBJ1-3; D is perhaps TRBD1 (5 bases). CDR1 and CDR2 from the germline V gene are SQVTM and ANQGSEA. The V end was cut by 4 bases, the J end by 2 bases, with 9 bases between. This CDR3 has 13 residues. The CDR3: CSVGGMTGNTIYF. For the CDR3, the DNA is TGCAGCGTTGGGGGGATGACTGGAAACACCATATATTTT.

The chain is built from TRBV7-3 and TRBJ1-6; D is undetermined. The CDR3 length is 16 residues. Trimming took off 1 base at V and 7 bases at J, with 14 bases between the two ends. The germline V gene has CDR1 SGHTA and CDR2 FQGTGA. CDR3 loop: CASSLMALGLNSPLHF. Written as DNA, the CDR3 is TGTGCCAGCAGCTTAATGGCATTGGGGTTAAATTCACCCCTCCACTTT.

The table lists this clone with a few counts. The rearrangement links TRBV15 to TRBJ2-7, with D unclear. CDR3 size: 13 residues. V was trimmed by 5 bases and J by 3 bases, leaving 11 bases between them. Germline-derived CDR1 and CDR2 are LNHNV and YYDKDF (reference sequence). The CDR3 loop reads CATSEGYHYEQYF. DNA of the CDR3: TGTGCCACCAGCGAAGGGTACCACTACGAGCAGTACTTC.

The CDR3 here is CASSLDQTPPYF. The CDR3 DNA is TGTGCCAGCAGCTTAGACCAAACCCCTCCGTACTTC. The V call is TRBV7-2, the J call TRBJ2-4, with D unclear. CDR3 length: 12 amino acids. The germline V gene has CDR1 SGHTA and CDR2 FQGNSA. Trimming left V 1 base short and J 15 bases short, with 13 bases between.

This clone was seen a few times. The CDR3 spells CSAQGGSGYTF. DNA of the CDR3: TGCAGTGCCCAAGGGGGTTCTGGCTACACCTTC. The chain carries TRBV20-1 and TRBJ1-2; TRBD1 is a possible D gene (6 bases). Germline values: CDR1 DFQATT, CDR2 SNEGSKA (reference sequence). V was cut by 6 bases and J by 7 bases, with 12 bases left in between. The CDR3 extends over 11 amino acids.

This clone has more than one count but fewer than ten. V usage is TRBV29-1 and J usage is TRBJ1-1, with a weak D call TRBD1 (5 bases). The CDR3 spans 12 residues. V lost 7 bases to trimming and J lost 0 bases, with 9 bases between them. Per germline, CDR1 SQVTM and CDR2 ANQGSEA. This chain's CDR3 is CSGDRVNTEAFF. The DNA for the CDR3 is TGCAGCGGCGACAGAGTGAACACTGAAGCTTTCTTT.

This chain uses TRBV7-9 with TRBJ2-7, with D possibly being TRBD2 (6 bases). Germline-derived CDR1 and CDR2 are SEHNR and FQNEAQ (reference sequence). This CDR3 comprises 14 residues. V gave up 5 bases and J gave up 5 bases, with 16 bases separating them. CDR3 loop: CASSREVPGDEQYF. The CDR3 DNA sequence: TGTGCCAGCAGCCGAGAGGTCCCGGGAGACGAGCAGTACTTC.

DNA of the CDR3: TGCAGCGTTGAAGGGGGCCCACTAGCGGAGCTATACAATGAGCAGTTCTTC. Translating gives CSVEGGPLAELYNEQFF. The chain is built from TRBV29-1 and TRBJ2-1; TRBD2 aligns across 8 bases. The V segment lost 1 base and the J segment 4 bases; nucleotides outside the gene matches: 12. The CDR3 totals 17 residues. Germline assignment: CDR1 SQVTM and CDR2 ANQGSEA.

The chain carries TRBV27 and TRBJ1-5, with no clear D. CDR1 is MNHEY, CDR2 SMNVEV, per germline (reference sequence). Trimming cost V 6 bases and J 2 bases, with 11 bases left between them. This CDR3 region has 14 residues. For the CDR3, the DNA is TGTGCCAGCAGGAGCATCACCCGCAATCAGCCCCAGCATTTT. It specifies CASRSITRNQPQHF.